This TCR beta chain was captured by sequencing in a study of T cell responses to AZD1222 COVID-19 vaccine. The overall study: Combined were second doses at about 4 or about 12 weeks. The study's findings and limits: Along spike, vaccine-associated CD4 TCRs were found throughout, with dominance at 160-218 and 743-854. White British people made up most donors, females outnumbered males, and clonal diversity was possibly underestimated. Recipients of AZD1222 seropositive at baseline numbered only 5 or 6.

About this clone itself: As yet, its antigen is unknown.

Trimming cost V 0 bases and J 2 bases, with 12 bases left between them. The CDR3 totals 16 residues. Per germline, CDR1 MNHEY and CDR2 SVGAGI. Sequencing used immunoSEQ multiplex PCR; TCRdb keeps in-frame clones, though not all of them. Of 150,000 to 200,000 clones detected, roughly 92% appear once; the ten largest clones hold 2.3%. The sequence derives from an adult in good health. The input for sequencing was peripheral blood, taken on day 0 of AZD1222 vaccination. V is TRBV6-5 and J is TRBJ2-3; TRBD1 is a possible D gene (5 bases). The CDR3 sequence: CASSYSIWGPTDTQYF. In DNA, the CDR3 is TGTGCCAGCAGTTACTCGATCTGGGGCCCCACAGATACGCAGTATTTT.